The rows below give T cell receptor beta chains drawn from one sample of a study of cytomegalovirus exposure and HLA in healthy donors. Profiled with immunoSEQ multiplex PCR; TCRdb holds only in-frame clones, not every one. The data contain around 120,000 clones, about 73% of them singletons. Sequenced sample: PBMCs. All receptors derive from a middle-aged woman in good health and CMV-seronegative. CDR3s include the opening cysteine and the closing phenylalanine or tryptophan. The order of the fields is D gene, J gene, V gene, clone size, CDR3 protein, CDR3 DNA. The D gene is left open where the match is weak. The size field is filled for only some rows; it gives once, few, many or a size class.

D: TRBD1
J: TRBJ1-4
V: TRBV4-2
size: NA
CDR3: CASSQRTGDNEKLFF
DNA: TGTGCCAGCAGCCAAAGGACAGGGGATAATGAAAAACTGTTTTTT

D: TRBD2
J: TRBJ2-7
V: TRBV19
size: NA
CDR3: CASSPGTSYSYEQYF
DNA: TGTGCCAGTAGTCCTGGGACTAGCTACTCCTACGAGCAGTACTTC

D: TRBD1
J: TRBJ2-7
V: TRBV29-1
size: NA
CDR3: CSVVDGQGGRQYF
DNA: TGCAGCGTCGTGGACGGACAGGGGGGCCGACAGTACTTC

D: TRBD2
J: TRBJ2-3
V: TRBV4-1
size: NA
CDR3: CASSPHSGLAGGRSTDTQYF
DNA: TGCGCCAGCAGCCCCCACTCCGGACTAGCGGGGGGTCGCAGCACAGATACGCAGTATTTT

D: NA
J: TRBJ2-3
V: TRBV7-9
size: NA
CDR3: CASSGPGPYSGTADTQYF
DNA: TGTGCCAGCAGCGGACCGGGACCCTACTCCGGGACTGCAGATACGCAGTATTTT

D: NA
J: TRBJ1-5
V: TRBV4-3
size: NA
CDR3: CASSQDLWGLGPQHF
DNA: TGCGCCAGCAGCCAAGATCTTTGGGGGCTTGGGCCCCAGCATTTT

D: TRBD1
J: TRBJ1-1
V: TRBV19
size: NA
CDR3: CASRQGTGRTEAFF
DNA: TGTGCCAGTAGGCAAGGGACAGGGCGTACTGAAGCTTTCTTT

D: NA
J: TRBJ2-1
V: TRBV9
size: NA
CDR3: CASSVADFGGSYNEQFF
DNA: TGTGCCAGCAGCGTAGCGGACTTCGGTGGGTCCTACAATGAGCAGTTCTTC

D: TRBD2
J: TRBJ2-1
V: TRBV19
size: NA
CDR3: CASSPTSGVDNEQFF
DNA: TGTGCCAGTAGTCCGACTAGCGGGGTAGACAATGAGCAGTTCTTC

D: NA
J: TRBJ2-7
V: TRBV25-1
size: once
CDR3: CASTGQAYEQYF
DNA: TGTGCCAGTACCGGACAAGCCTACGAGCAGTACTTC